Following are 5 T cell receptor beta chains from one sample sequenced in a study of siplizumab effects on memory and regulatory T cells. Generated by immunoSEQ multiplex PCR, the TCRdb table keeps only in-frame clones and is missing some. The sample yields roughly 100,000 clones, around 90% seen once. Sequencing was done on a sample of CD4+ T cells sorted from blood. The receptors originated from a human donor in good health.

The chain links TRBV7-2 to TRBJ2-4; 11 nucleotides agree with TRBD2. The germline V gene has CDR1 SGHTA and CDR2 FQGNSA. The CDR3 consists of 19 residues. J was trimmed by 1 base and V by 6 bases; bases with no gene match: 14. CDR3 in amino acids: CASSPPTSGSLRAKNIQYF. CDR3 bases: TGTGCCAGCAGTCCCCCTACTAGCGGGAGTTTAAGGGCCAAAAACATTCAGTACTTC.

The chain links TRBV5-1 to TRBJ2-5; 14 nucleotides line up with TRBD2. With V trimmed by 4 bases and J by 5 bases, 7 bases remained unmatched. From germline, CDR1 is SGHRS and CDR2 YFSETQ. The CDR3 length is 16 residues. The CDR3 bases are TGCGCCAGCAGCCTACTGGGACTAGCGGGAGTCGAGACCCAGTACTTC. Amino acid sequence: CASSLLGLAGVETQYF.

CDR3 bases: TGTGCCAGCAGCCTAAACGCTGGATATGAGCAGTTCTTC. It codes for CASSLNAGYEQFF. V is TRBV14 and J is TRBJ2-1, with no clear D. Germline V CDR1 and CDR2: SGHDN, FVKESK. The CDR3 sequence is 13 residues long. Trimming stripped 4 bases from V and 8 bases from J, with 12 bases between.

V and J are TRBV7-6 and TRBJ2-7, with 10 bases matching TRBD2. Germline values: CDR1 SGHVS, CDR2 FNYEAQ. The CDR3 sequence is 16 residues long. The V and J ends lost 5 bases and 6 bases, in that order; junction bases with no gene match: 13. CDR3 nucleotide sequence: TGTGCCAGCAGCCCCCGGACGGCTAGCGGGAGTGTCGAGCAGTACTTC. This gives the protein CASSPRTASGSVEQYF.

The V and J genes are TRBV30 and TRBJ2-2, with D possibly being TRBD1 (6 bases). Trimming cost V 2 bases and J 0 bases, with 7 bases left between them. This CDR3 has 14 amino acids. The germline CDR1 and CDR2 sequences are GTSNPN and SVGIG (reference sequence). The CDR3 coding sequence is TGTGCCTGGAGTCGGACAGCGAACACCGGGGAGCTGTTTTTT. It specifies CAWSRTANTGELFF.